This TCR beta chain was sequenced during a study of CD8+CD57+ T cells in acquired aplastic anemia. Study information: Mean DNA quantity obtained from sorted CD4+ and CD8+ cells was around 3.2 ug. The study obtained about 11 million reads on average for CD4+ cells from healthy donors. General study points: Between patients and controls, about 30 CD8+ CDR3 sequences were found in common. With respect to CD8+ Simpson's diversity, patients and controls did not differ significantly.

V lost 3 bases and J 4 bases, leaving 15 bases between the germline ends. The CDR3 has 15 residues. The study profiled TCR beta VDJ and CDR3 using genomic DNA as template. TCRdb analysed the reads with MiXCR anew, one entry per CDR3 protein. This sample yields 150,000 to 200,000 distinct CDR3 sequences, of which about 48% are seen a single time; approximately 1% belongs to the top ten. On this clonotype: Its antigen remains unidentified. This could be a read error, since a much larger clone is one nucleotide away.

This clonotype was sampled from a human donor in good health. The material sequenced was sorted CD4+, CD8+, or CD8+CD57+ T cells (not recorded which) from PBMCs. V and J are TRBV12-3 or TRBV12-4 and TRBJ1-1; D is unclear. Here the CDR3 DNA reads TGTGCCAGCAGTTTTGTTGATCGGAAGAGCACTGAAGCTTTCTTT. This gives the protein CASSFVDRKSTEAFF.